This TCR beta chain was recovered during a study of blood T cell repertoires in COVID-19. At the level of the study: In each case, the material was cDNA or gDNA derived from T cells, B-cell-depleted T cells, or PBMCs.

Recovered Cohort 3 donors showed two negative PCRs, clearance, or symptom resolution. The data were produced by immunoSEQ multiplex PCR, yet TCRdb's version contains in-frame clones alone and is incomplete. The data hold 300,000 or so clones, with more than 75% observed a single time. Germline lookup yields CDR1 SEHNR and CDR2 FQNEAQ (reference sequence). The CDR3 totals 15 residues. J lost 2 bases, V lost 3 bases, and 7 bases had no gene match. The chain uses TRBV7-9 and TRBJ2-7; 7 nucleotides agree with TRBD2. Sequencing was carried out using PBMCs or T cells enriched from blood (not recorded which). The sequence derives from a woman between 25 and 40 years old who had recovered from COVID-19. CDR3 in amino acids: CASSFPGEGTYEQYF. The CDR3 nucleotides are TGTGCCAGCAGCTTTCCTGGGGAGGGGACCTACGAGCAGTACTTC.